Reported below is one T cell receptor (beta chain). V was shortened by 4 bases and J by 7 bases, with 18 bases between the two germline ends. The CDR3 spans 15 residues. Germline V gene sequence: CDR1 SGHTS, CDR2 YDEGEE. Source study methods: Counts of nucleated cells, estimated from reference gene primer amplification, were obtained. Sequencing used immunoSEQ multiplex PCR; TCRdb keeps in-frame clones, though not all of them. That table gives V, J and clone size, and the DNA gave D and trimming. The table lists 150,000 to 200,000 clones, about 82% of them singletons. This sample was taken from a study of blood T cell repertoires in COVID-19. As for the study in general: T cells, B-cell-depleted T cells, or PBMCs supplied cDNA or gDNA.

The V and J genes are TRBV5-8 and TRBJ1-5, with D hard to call. The sample taken for sequencing was peripheral blood. The TCR comes from a woman in her thirties with acute or convalescent COVID-19. The CDR3 region has the DNA TGTGCCAGCAGCCGCTCCCGGGGAATCGGACAGCCCCAGCATTTT. Translating it yields CASSRSRGIGQPQHF.